These 25 T cell receptor beta chains were sequenced from one sample in a study of T cells in Graves' hyperthyroidism and ophthalmopathy. Researchers took RNA transcripts and amplified the TCR beta CDR3 regions from them. A first-round RT-PCR of the TCR CDR3 used the HTBI primer set. TCRdb used MiXCR to reprocess the multiplex PCR reads, holding one entry per CDR3 protein. The sample records more than 500,000 distinct CDR3 sequences, around 46% being singletons. The sequencing sample was made of peripheral blood or thyroid tissue (not recorded which). The receptors derive from an adult woman with Graves' disease, either hyperthyroidism or ophthalmopathy (not recorded which).

In this sample, this clonotype turned up many times. V gene TRBV4-1 combines with J gene TRBJ2-6; D gene uncertain. The CDR3 totals 15 residues. The V end lost 3 bases, the J end lost 0 bases, and 6 bases lay between the germline ends. Germline V gene sequence: CDR1 MGHRA, CDR2 YSYEKL. The CDR3 bases are TGCGCCAGCAGCCACATAAGCTCTGGGGCCAACGTCCTGACTTTC. As protein: CASSHISSGANVLTF.

The chain links TRBV15 to TRBJ1-1; TRBD1 might be the D (5 bases). Per germline, CDR1 LNHNV and CDR2 YYDKDF (reference sequence). Trimming shortened V by 4 bases and J by 5 bases, and 11 bases separated the two germline ends. The CDR3 covers 13 residues. The chain's CDR3 is CATSKGSATEAFF. The CDR3 nucleotides are TGTGCCACCAGCAAGGGGAGCGCGACTGAAGCTTTCTTT.

This clonotype appeared a few times. One base away lies a much larger clone, so this may be a sequencing read error. The final CDR3 position lacks the conserved phenylalanine or tryptophan, pointing to a likely read error. J is TRBJ1-2 and V is TRBV19, with D possibly being TRBD1 (5 bases). Per germline, CDR1 LNHDA and CDR2 SQIVND (reference sequence). The CDR3 spans 14 residues. The ends were cut back, 3 bases at V and 8 bases at J, with 16 bases in the middle. The CDR3 coding sequence is TGTGCCAGTAGTATCAAGGGGCCTATATCCGGCTACACCCTC. Residues: CASSIKGPISGYTL.

The chain has TRBV9 and TRBJ1-2; perhaps TRBD1 as D (5 bases). The V gene's germline CDR1 is SGDLS and CDR2 YYNGEE. CDR3 length equals 16 residues. V was shortened by 7 bases and J by 8 bases, with 27 bases between the two germline ends. CDR3 residues: CASERTPGRAMEGYTF. The CDR3 region has the DNA TGTGCCAGCGAGCGGACCCCAGGGCGGGCAATGGAGGGCTACACCTTC.

To note about this clonotype: A read error may produce the germline difference seen at one junction end. The V gene is TRBV25-1, the J gene TRBJ2-7, with D perhaps matching TRBD2 (6 bases). CDR1 is MGHDK and CDR2 is SYGVNS in the germline V gene. The CDR3 totals 14 residues. CDR3 in amino acids: CACSAGGTSYEQYF. The CDR3 nucleotides are TGTGCCTGCAGTGCGGGCGGGACCTCCTACGAGCAGTACTTC.

This clonotype was counted only a few times. This chain connects TRBV7-3 to TRBJ1-4; 9 nucleotides line up with TRBD1. This CDR3 has 14 amino acids. The V segment lost 3 bases and the J segment 8 bases; nucleotides outside the gene matches: 4. The V gene's germline CDR1 is SGHTA and CDR2 FQGTGA. CDR3 sequence: CASSLRQGGEKLFF. The CDR3 bases are TGTGCCAGCAGCTTGCGACAGGGGGGAGAAAAACTGTTTTTT.

This clonotype has a count of ten or more. The rearrangement joins TRBV29-1 to TRBJ2-5; maybe TRBD1 (6 bases). Looked up from germline, CDR1 is SQVTM and CDR2 is ANQGSEA. The CDR3 runs to 13 residues. Deletions cut 4 bases from V and 0 bases from J, with 9 bases between. CDR3 in DNA: TGCAGCGTTGTCGGACAGAACCAAGAGACCCAGTACTTC. Its protein product is CSVVGQNQETQYF.

About this clonotype: Because it lacks the conserved phenylalanine or tryptophan at the end, this CDR3 is likely a read error. Because the CDR3's place on the DNA is in doubt, the DNA is left out and the CDR3 is given as listed by TCRdb. The gene calls are TRBV7-8 and TRBJ1-2. The CDR3 spans 11 residues, counting both ends. Germline V lookup: CDR1 SGHVS, CDR2 FQNEAQ. CDR3 sequence reads: CASSLEGGTSY.

With respect to this clonotype: The germline gene is not matched at one end of the junction; a read error may be the cause. The chain combines TRBV9 with TRBJ2-2; 9 nucleotides agree with TRBD1. Germline CDR1 is SGDLS and CDR2 is YYNGEE. The CDR3 totals 14 residues. The CDR3 region has the DNA TGTGCCAGCAGCGTAGAGGGCCGGGACAGGGAACTGTTTTTT. Its translation: CASSVEGRDRELFF.

Many counts were recorded for this clonotype. The chain couples TRBV13 to TRBJ2-7; TRBD2 might be the D (6 bases). There are 16 residues in the CDR3. V gave up 3 bases and J gave up 8 bases, with 23 bases separating them. Germline CDR1 reads PRHDT; CDR2 reads FYEKMQ (reference sequence). DNA of the CDR3: TGTGCCAGCAGCTTCAACTCTTTGGGGGGTGCTGGGAAGCAGTACTTC. Translating gives CASSFNSLGGAGKQYF.

The chain links TRBV12-3 or TRBV12-4 to TRBJ1-3; no firm D call. V was clipped by 2 bases and J by 7 bases, with 9 bases between them. This CDR3 comprises 13 residues. CDR3 DNA sequence: TGTGCCAGCAGTTTAATCCGCCAGAACACCATATATTTT. It yields the protein CASSLIRQNTIYF.

Concerning this clonotype itself: One end of the junction varies from germline; a read error may be responsible. The chain recombines TRBV24-1 with TRBJ2-5, with D hard to call. Germline V gene data show CDR1 as KGHDR and CDR2 as SFDVKD. The CDR3 extends over 16 amino acids. CDR3 protein: CAISESFGGHQETQYF. In nucleotides, the CDR3 is TGTGCCATCAGTGAGTCGTTCGGCGGACACCAAGAGACCCAGTACTTC.

V and J are TRBV20-1 and TRBJ2-7; TRBD1 matches at 11 bases. The germline gives CDR1 DFQATT, CDR2 SNEGSKA (reference sequence). The CDR3 extends over 14 amino acids. J lost 7 bases, V lost 4 bases, and 9 bases had no gene match. The DNA for the CDR3 is TGCAGTGCTATGCGTGGACAGGGGGCGAAGGAGCAGTACTTC. It is translated as CSAMRGQGAKEQYF.

A single count supports this clonotype. The gene calls are TRBV29-1 and TRBJ1-1; D is perhaps TRBD1 (5 bases). V lost 5 bases and J 0 bases, leaving 13 bases between the germline ends. CDR3 length: 14 residues. CDR1 is SQVTM and CDR2 is ANQGSEA in the germline V gene. The CDR3 is CSVKPDNLNTEAFF. The DNA for the CDR3 is TGCAGCGTTAAACCGGACAATCTGAACACTGAAGCTTTCTTT.

The genes are TRBV24-1 and TRBJ1-1, with D possibly being TRBD1 (5 bases). Germline values: CDR1 KGHDR, CDR2 SFDVKD. The CDR3 covers 11 residues. V lost 9 bases and J 8 bases, leaving 12 bases between the germline ends. Here the CDR3 DNA reads TGTGCCACCGATGGTGGGGCCGAAGCTTTCTTT. This encodes CATDGGAEAFF.

The chain joins TRBV7-9 to TRBJ2-7; 8 positions match TRBD2. The end of the DNA aligns better with TRBJ2-1, so the J call may be wrong. CDR1 and CDR2 from the germline V gene are SEHNR and FQNEAQ (reference sequence). The CDR3 runs to 13 residues. DNA of the CDR3: TGTGCCAGCAGGCTCGACGGGAGGGATGAGCAGTTCTTC. This encodes CASRLDGRDEQFF.

The chain combines TRBV6-6 with TRBJ2-5; D tentatively reads TRBD1 or TRBD2 (6 bases each). The CDR3 has 15 residues. Germline V gene sequence: CDR1 MNHNY, CDR2 SVGAGI (reference sequence). Trimming removed 0 bases from V and 4 bases from J, with 12 bases in between. Here the CDR3 reads CASSYSFRGGETQYF. The DNA for the CDR3 is TGTGCCAGCAGTTACTCGTTCAGGGGAGGAGAGACCCAGTACTTC.

V and J are TRBV29-1 and TRBJ2-7; 9 bases line up with TRBD1. The J call may be mistaken, given a closer DNA end match to TRBJ2-5. Germline CDR1 and CDR2: SQVTM and ANQGSEA. CDR3 length: 13 residues. CDR3 region: CSGLKTGGETQYF. The CDR3 region has the DNA TGCAGCGGCCTCAAGACAGGGGGAGAGACCCAGTACTTC.

This clonotype has at least ten counts. The chain couples TRBV7-8 to TRBJ1-4; D gene unclear. The germline V and J ends were trimmed by 4 bases and 7 bases, with 13 bases remaining between them. The CDR3 is made up of 14 amino acids. The V gene's germline CDR1 is SGHVS and CDR2 FQNEAQ. For the CDR3, the DNA is TGTGCCAGCAGCTCAGGTCAACGGGGTGAAAAACTGTTTTTT. Protein product: CASSSGQRGEKLFF.

The chain links TRBV10-3 to TRBJ1-1; the match to TRBD1 covers 7 bases. The length of the CDR3 is 12 residues. J lost 7 bases, V lost 6 bases, and 5 bases had no gene match. Germline CDR1 is ENHRY and CDR2 is SYGVKD. As DNA, the CDR3 is TGTGCCATCAGCAGACGGGACAGTGAAGCTTTCTTT. Translating it yields CAISRRDSEAFF.

Ten or more counts support this clonotype. V usage is TRBV5-1 and J usage is TRBJ1-6; TRBD1 matches 8 bases. Germline V gene data show CDR1 as SGHRS and CDR2 as YFSETQ. The CDR3 covers 16 residues. J was trimmed by 6 bases and V by 4 bases; bases with no gene match: 9. The CDR3 is CASSTGTGLLNSPLHF. In DNA, the CDR3 is TGCGCCAGCAGCACCGGGACAGGTCTTCTTAATTCACCCCTCCACTTT.

A few counts support this clonotype. V and J are TRBV25-1 and TRBJ1-1; D remains unclear. The CDR3 covers 11 residues. The germline V gene has CDR1 MGHDK and CDR2 SYGVNS. Trimming pared 5 bases from V and 9 bases from J, leaving 10 bases between. CDR3 sequence (DNA): TGTGCCAGCAGTTTAGATTTAAAAGCTTTCTTT. Encoded protein: CASSLDLKAFF.

V and J are TRBV14 and TRBJ1-4; no reliable D call. Germline lookup yields CDR1 SGHDN and CDR2 FVKESK. CDR3 length: 13 residues. With 5 bases removed from V and 7 bases from J, the gap between germline ends came to 11 bases. CDR3 region: CASSRTSGEKLFF. CDR3 bases: TGTGCCAGCAGCAGGACTAGCGGTGAAAAACTGTTTTTT.

Many counts were recorded for this clonotype. V is TRBV12-3 or TRBV12-4 and J is TRBJ1-1; D unresolved. V shed 8 bases and J shed 2 bases, with 12 bases lying between them. The CDR3 is 13 residues long. CDR3 sequence reads: CASGETTNTEAFF. The CDR3 bases are TGTGCCAGCGGGGAAACGACAAACACTGAAGCTTTCTTT.

The genes are TRBV2 and TRBJ2-6; possibly TRBD2 for D (6 bases). The CDR3 runs 14 residues. Trimming took 6 bases from V and 4 from J, leaving 10 bases between them. Germline CDR1 is SNHLY and CDR2 is FYNNEI. The CDR3: CASSGGRGANVLTF. CDR3 nucleotide sequence: TGTGCCAGCAGCGGGGGTCGCGGGGCCAACGTCCTGACTTTC.